This passage covers 24 T cell receptor beta chains from one sample sequenced in a study of OX40 agonist ivuxolimab in advanced cancers. Library creation used the immunoSEQ multiplex PCR assay. TCRdb re-hosts the immuneACCESS table, in-frame sequences only. Its copies lack some clones; in the studies checked, an unresolved V gene accounts for under half of them, and the cause for the rest is not known. This sample holds 70,000 or so clones; around 90% were observed only once. Under 3% of the sample is taken by the ten largest. The sample was CD4+ or CD8+ T cells sorted from blood, taken in a trial of the OX40 agonist ivuxolimab. The receptors originated from an adult with an advanced solid tumor such as melanoma, head and neck, liver or kidney cancer.

V gene TRBV6-5 combines with J gene TRBJ1-1; D possibly corresponds to TRBD1 (5 bases). The germline V gene encodes CDR1 MNHEY and CDR2 SVGAGI. The CDR3 sequence is 15 residues long. The V and J ends lost 4 bases and 5 bases respectively, with 17 bases between them. The chain's CDR3 is CASSSLSKKGTEAFF. The CDR3 bases are TGTGCCAGCAGTTCCTTAAGTAAGAAGGGGACTGAAGCTTTCTTT.

V is TRBV7-2 and J is TRBJ1-5, with no clear D. The ends were cut back, 1 base at V and 7 bases at J, with 8 bases in the middle. This CDR3 has 13 amino acids. Germline lookup yields CDR1 SGHTA and CDR2 FQGNSA. CDR3 sequence reads: CASSLGEGQPQHF. The CDR3 bases are TGTGCCAGCAGCTTAGGAGAGGGCCAGCCCCAGCATTTT.

The rearrangement joins TRBV14 to TRBJ2-1, with 10 bases lining up with TRBD2. Germline V gene sequence: CDR1 SGHDN, CDR2 FVKESK. After removal of 1 base from V and 9 bases from J, the junction contained 3 bases not matched to a gene. CDR3 length equals 14 residues. The CDR3 bases are TGTGCCAGCAGCCAAGGGGTAGCGGGGGGTGAGCAGTTCTTC. This translates into CASSQGVAGGEQFF.

The chain combines TRBV28 with TRBJ1-1; tentatively, D is TRBD1 (6 bases). Trimming took off 8 bases at V and 0 bases at J, with 10 bases between the two ends. The CDR3 is made up of 13 amino acids. The germline CDR1 and CDR2 sequences are MDHEN and SYDVKM. CDR3 nucleotide sequence: TGTGCCAGCCTGACAGGCATGAACACTGAAGCTTTCTTT. Translated, it gives CASLTGMNTEAFF. The full variable domain, rest sourced from reference TRBV28 and TRBJ1-1, is DVKVTQSSRYLVKRTGEKVFLECVQDMDHENMFWYRQDPGLGLRLIYFSYDVKMKEKGDIPEGYSVSREKKERFSLILESASTNQTSMYLCASLTGMNTEAFFGQGTRLTVV.

CDR3 residues: CASSPRTGGTDTQYF. The DNA for the CDR3 is TGTGCCAGCTCACCAAGGACAGGCGGCACAGATACGCAGTATTTT. V gene TRBV18 combines with J gene TRBJ2-3; 7 positions match TRBD1. Germline V gives CDR1 KGHSH, CDR2 LQKENI. The CDR3 sequence is 15 residues long. V shed 2 bases and J 1 base; nucleotides not matched to a gene: 3.

This chain links TRBV19 with TRBJ2-1; perhaps TRBD1 as D (5 bases). The V end lost 3 bases, the J end lost 2 bases, and 11 bases lay between the germline ends. CDR3 length: 15 amino acids. Germline loops: CDR1 LNHDA, CDR2 SQIVND (reference sequence). CDR3 DNA sequence: TGTGCCAGTAGTATTGGGGCATTCCCCTACAATGAGCAGTTCTTC. This gives the protein CASSIGAFPYNEQFF.

The sample holds a few counts of this clone. The chain carries TRBV14 and TRBJ1-1; D ambiguous. Germline V lookup: CDR1 SGHDN, CDR2 FVKESK. This CDR3 is built from 13 residues. V was cut by 0 bases and J by 2 bases, with 4 bases left in between. CDR3 loop: CASSQDLNTEAFF. DNA for the CDR3: TGTGCCAGCAGCCAAGATCTCAACACTGAAGCTTTCTTT.

The chain uses TRBV6-6 and TRBJ2-5; 8 bases agree with TRBD2. Germline V gene data show CDR1 as MNHNY and CDR2 as SVGAGI (reference sequence). Germline trimming cut 4 bases from V and 7 bases from J; bases unmatched to any gene: 5. CDR3 length: 13 residues. The CDR3 region has the DNA TGTGCCAGCAGTTCCGGACTAGCCGGGACCCAGTACTTC. Its protein is CASSSGLAGTQYF.

The chain combines TRBV7-8 with TRBJ1-5, with a weak D call TRBD1 (6 bases). This CDR3 is 16 amino acids long. Trimming shortened V by 2 bases and J by 3 bases, and 14 bases separated the two germline ends. Germline V gene sequence: CDR1 SGHVS, CDR2 FQNEAQ. The CDR3 sequence: CASSLTDRGNNQPQHF. CDR3 nucleotide sequence: TGTGCCAGCAGCTTAACGGACAGAGGGAACAATCAGCCCCAGCATTTT. Full variable domain (rest looked up from reference TRBV7-8 and TRBJ1-5): GAGVSQSPRYKVAKRGQDVALRCDPISGHVSLFWYQQALGQGPEFLTYFQNEAQLDKSGLPSDRFFAERPEGSVSTLKIQRTQQEDSAVYLCASSLTDRGNNQPQHFGDGTRLSIL.

The genes are TRBV29-1 and TRBJ2-1; maybe TRBD2 (5 bases). Trimming left V 0 bases short and J 5 bases short, with 14 bases between. The CDR3 is 15 residues long. Per the germline V gene, CDR1 is SQVTM and CDR2 is ANQGSEA. The CDR3 is CSVEDLLAGDNEQFF. CDR3 nucleotides: TGCAGCGTTGAAGATCTCCTAGCTGGGGACAATGAGCAGTTCTTC.

The CDR3, as DNA: TGTGCCAGCAGCTTTTGGCAGGGGGATGAAAAACTGTTTTTT. It codes for CASSFWQGDEKLFF. This rearrangement joins TRBV5-8 to TRBJ1-4; 7 bases fit TRBD1. Germline V gives CDR1 SGHTS, CDR2 YDEGEE. V was clipped by 2 bases and J by 6 bases; unmatched bases: 4. The CDR3 runs to 14 residues.

The chain is built from TRBV5-1 and TRBJ2-7, with TRBD2 identical over 7 bases. This CDR3 has 14 amino acids. The germline CDR1 and CDR2 sequences are SGHRS and YFSETQ. J was trimmed by 3 bases and V by 4 bases; bases with no gene match: 7. Here the CDR3 reads CASSAGTGGYEQYF. CDR3 nucleotide sequence: TGCGCCAGCAGCGCAGGGACGGGGGGCTACGAGCAGTACTTC.

The J gene is TRBJ2-6, the V gene TRBV5-4; TRBD1 matches 12 bases. This CDR3 spans 18 amino acids. Trimming cost V 5 bases and J 1 base; bases outside gene matches: 7. CDR1 and CDR2 from the germline V gene are SGHNT and YYREEE (reference sequence). The CDR3 DNA is TGTGCCAGCAGACACCCGGGACAGGGGGCTTCTGGGGCCAACGTCCTGACTTTC. Translating it yields CASRHPGQGASGANVLTF.

The chain combines TRBV29-1 with TRBJ2-7; 7 bases map to TRBD2. V dropped 3 bases and J dropped 6; count of bases not matched to a gene: 11. This CDR3 is 14 amino acids long. Per germline, CDR1 SQVTM and CDR2 ANQGSEA. CDR3 loop: CSVEGGAPGREQYF. CDR3 nucleotides: TGCAGCGTTGAGGGAGGGGCCCCCGGGCGCGAGCAGTACTTC.

The sample holds one count of this clone. The rearrangement joins TRBV6-1 to TRBJ2-3, with TRBD2 identical over 11 bases. From germline, CDR1 is MNHNS and CDR2 SASEGT. J lost 5 bases, V lost 9 bases, and 4 bases had no gene match. The CDR3 is made up of 13 amino acids. The CDR3 DNA is TGTGCCAGTAGCGGGGGGGTTAGAGATACGCAGTATTTT. It specifies CASSGGVRDTQYF.

A word on this clone: One end of the junction varies from germline; a read error may be responsible. The chain couples TRBV7-7 to TRBJ1-5; unclear D gene. Germline V gene lookup returns CDR1 SSHAT and CDR2 FNYEAQ (reference sequence). The CDR3 is made up of 13 amino acids. As DNA, the CDR3 is TGTGCTAGCAGCCCCGATTTAAATCAGCCCCAGCATTTT. It codes for CASSPDLNQPQHF.

This chain connects TRBV5-4 to TRBJ1-2; 8 nucleotides line up with TRBD1. The junction had 10 bases not matched to a gene; V was cut back by 4 bases and J by 8 bases. The CDR3 is made up of 14 amino acids. Germline loops: CDR1 SGHNT, CDR2 YYREEE (reference sequence). CDR3 sequence: CASSLGQELLGYTF. Written as DNA, the CDR3 is TGTGCCAGCAGCCTGGGACAGGAGCTATTAGGCTACACCTTC. The variable domain in full, completed from reference TRBV5-4 and TRBJ1-2, reads ETGVTQSPTHLIKTRGQQVTLRCSSQSGHNTVSWYQQALGQGPQFIFQYYREEENGRGNFPPRFSGLQFPNYSSELNVNALELDDSALYLCASSLGQELLGYTFGSGTRLTVV.

The V gene is TRBV9, the J gene TRBJ2-1; weak D call: TRBD1 (7 bases). CDR3 length equals 15 residues. Germline lookup yields CDR1 SGDLS and CDR2 YYNGEE. Trimming stripped 2 bases from V and 3 bases from J, with 12 bases between. CDR3 nucleotides: TGTGCCAGCAGCGTTCAGGGGGGCAACTACAATGAGCAGTTCTTC. Residues: CASSVQGGNYNEQFF.

The chain joins TRBV7-2 to TRBJ2-7; tentatively, D is TRBD1 (5 bases). Deletions cut 0 bases from V and 5 bases from J, with 11 bases between. Germline V CDR1 and CDR2: SGHTA, FQGNSA. There are 14 residues in the CDR3. CDR3 region: CASSLAPGLHEQYF. CDR3 nucleotides: TGTGCCAGCAGCTTAGCCCCAGGGTTGCACGAGCAGTACTTC. Looking up the rest from reference TRBV7-2 and TRBJ2-7 gives the full variable domain: GAGVSQSPSNKVTEKGKDVELRCDPISGHTALYWYRQSLGQGLEFLIYFQGNSAPDKSGLPSDRFSAERTGGSVSTLTIQRTQQEDSAVYLCASSLAPGLHEQYFGPGTRLTVT.

The J gene is TRBJ2-7, the V gene TRBV19, with 7 nucleotides matching TRBD2. The CDR3 is 13 residues long. V was clipped by 4 bases and J by 6 bases; unmatched bases: 6. Germline assignment: CDR1 LNHDA and CDR2 SQIVND (reference sequence). CDR3 amino acids: CASSRGGSFEQYF. The CDR3 coding sequence is TGTGCCAGTAGTAGAGGCGGGAGTTTCGAGCAGTACTTC.

The genes are TRBV11-2 and TRBJ1-4; 7 bases line up with TRBD1. The CDR3 consists of 19 residues. CDR1 and CDR2 from the germline V gene are SGHAT and FQNNGV. V lost 4 bases and J lost 3; bases outside the gene matches: 17. The DNA of the CDR3 is TGTGCCAGCAGCTCCCTAGGGACAGCCGAAACTCCAGCTAATGAAAAACTGTTTTTT. As protein: CASSSLGTAETPANEKLFF.

This clone has a single count. V is TRBV28 and J is TRBJ1-1, with no clear D. The length of the CDR3 is 12 residues. Trimming took off 6 bases at V and 1 base at J, with 6 bases between the two ends. The germline gives CDR1 MDHEN, CDR2 SYDVKM. CDR3 nucleotide sequence: TGTGCCAGCAGGGATCCGAACACTGAAGCTTTCTTT. Amino acid sequence: CASRDPNTEAFF.

The rearrangement uses TRBV30 and TRBJ2-3; 10 bases fit TRBD2. Germline lookup yields CDR1 GTSNPN and CDR2 SVGIG (reference sequence). The CDR3 has 14 residues. V lost 0 bases and J lost 10; bases outside the gene matches: 7. In DNA form, the CDR3 reads TGTGCCTGGAGTGTACCCGGGACTAGCGCGCCGCAGTATTTT. This sequence encodes CAWSVPGTSAPQYF.

J is TRBJ2-4 and V is TRBV25-1; 9 bases are shared with TRBD1. V trimming: 7 bases; J trimming: 9 bases; junction bases outside the gene matches: 13. The germline CDR1 and CDR2 sequences are MGHDK and SYGVNS. The CDR3 totals 15 residues. The CDR3 protein is CASTPRGTGLTIQYF. DNA for the CDR3: TGTGCCAGCACTCCTCGGGGGACAGGGTTGACCATTCAGTACTTC.